This paragraph covers one T cell receptor beta chain sequence. Its antigen is unidentified. This sample is part of a study of cytomegalovirus exposure and HLA in healthy donors. The wider study: In an early release, HLA-typed donors contributed some 88 million unique TCR sequences.

Notes on the study in general: Segments of the TCR beta V type were, in most cases, productive about 90% or about 30% of the time in an earlier analysis.

In the PCR, 60 Vbeta and 13 Jbeta primers were used. The data were produced by immunoSEQ multiplex PCR, yet TCRdb's version contains in-frame clones alone and is incomplete. Here the sample spans 150,000 to 200,000 clones, roughly 85% being singletons. Germline V lookup: CDR1 MNHNY, CDR2 SVGAGI (reference sequence). CDR3 length: 15 amino acids. The V and J genes are TRBV6-6 and TRBJ2-5; TRBD1 matches at 11 bases. The J call is uncertain, as TRBJ2-7 better fits the DNA end. This clonotype was sampled from a man under 40 in good health and CMV-seropositive. Sequenced material: PBMCs. CDR3 residues: CASSYGTGGSYEQYF. As DNA, the CDR3 is TGTGCCAGCAGTTACGGGACAGGGGGATCCTACGAGCAGTACTTC.